The rows below give T cell receptor beta chains drawn from one sample of a study of OX40 agonist ivuxolimab in advanced cancers. Produced via immunoSEQ multiplex PCR; TCRdb's table is partial and in-frame only. The sample has 45,000 to 65,000 clones; roughly four fifths are singletons. The specimen was CD4+ or CD8+ T cells sorted from blood, collected in a trial of the OX40 agonist ivuxolimab. The receptors here all came from an adult with an advanced solid tumor such as melanoma, head and neck, liver or kidney cancer. The CDR3 runs from the conserved cysteine through the conserved F or W. D genes are given only for firm matches. For some rows the clone size is stated as once, few or many, or as a class when expanded; others skip it.

V gene	D gene	J gene	clone size	CDR3 protein	CDR3 DNA
TRBV7-3	TRBD2	TRBJ2-3	few	CASSSSGVPDTQYF	TGTGCCAGCAGCTCTAGCGGGGTCCCAGATACGCAGTATTTT
TRBV5-4	NA	TRBJ2-7	medium-sized	CASSLAGGAGYEQYF	TGTGCCAGCAGCTTGGCTGGGGGCGCCGGTTACGAGCAGTACTTC
TRBV22-1	NA	TRBJ2-7	NA	CPGSGRGADYEQYF	TGTCCTGGGAGCGGGCGGGGGGCCGACTACGAGCAGTACTTC
TRBV12-5	TRBD1	TRBJ1-5	NA	CASTDRQGWDQPQHF	TGTGCTAGTACCGATAGACAGGGGTGGGATCAGCCCCAGCATTTT
TRBV6-6	NA	TRBJ1-6	medium-sized	CASSYAGYNNSPLHF	TGTGCCAGCAGTTACGCGGGATACAATAATTCACCCCTCCACTTT
TRBV5-4	TRBD1	TRBJ1-4	once	CASSSGTGSEKLFF	TGTGCCAGCAGCTCCGGGACAGGGAGTGAAAAACTGTTTTTT
TRBV9	TRBD2	TRBJ2-1	NA	CASSVAGGGDNEQFF	TGTGCCAGCAGCGTAGCTGGCGGGGGGGACAATGAGCAGTTCTTC
TRBV18	NA	TRBJ1-5	NA	CASSPDWDQPQHF	TGTGCCAGCTCACCGGACTGGGATCAGCCCCAGCATTTT
TRBV7-2	NA	TRBJ1-2	NA	CASSLNIGYGYTF	TGTGCCAGCAGCTTAAATATAGGATATGGCTACACCTTC
TRBV19	NA	TRBJ1-1	NA	CASSTPNELMNTEAFF	TGTGCCAGTAGTACGCCCAACGAACTAATGAACACTGAAGCTTTCTTT